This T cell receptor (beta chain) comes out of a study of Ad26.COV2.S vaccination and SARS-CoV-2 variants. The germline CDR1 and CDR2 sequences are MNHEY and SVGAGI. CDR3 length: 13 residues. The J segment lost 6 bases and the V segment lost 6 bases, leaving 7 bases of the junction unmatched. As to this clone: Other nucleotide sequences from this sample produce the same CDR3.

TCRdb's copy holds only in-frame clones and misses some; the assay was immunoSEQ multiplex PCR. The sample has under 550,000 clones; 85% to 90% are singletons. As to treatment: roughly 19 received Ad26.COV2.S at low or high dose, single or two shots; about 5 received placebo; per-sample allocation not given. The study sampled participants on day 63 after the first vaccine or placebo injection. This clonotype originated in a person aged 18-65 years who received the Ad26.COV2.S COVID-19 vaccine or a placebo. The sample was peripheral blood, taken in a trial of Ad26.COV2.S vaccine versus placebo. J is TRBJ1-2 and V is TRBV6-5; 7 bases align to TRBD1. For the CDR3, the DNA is TGTGCCAGCAGCTTCGACAGGGTGGATGGCTACACCTTC. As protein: CASSFDRVDGYTF.